This T cell receptor beta chain was recorded in a study of blood T cell repertoires in COVID-19. Study as a whole: Donors in the United States, Italy and Spain gave samples during acute or convalescent COVID-19.

Seattle patient enrollment occurred during active infection, with longitudinal follow-up thereafter. The CDR3 is 16 amino acids. The germline gives CDR1 WSHSY, CDR2 SAAADI. V gave up 4 bases and J gave up 6 bases; unmatched junction bases: 13. The method was immunoSEQ multiplex PCR; TCRdb's version includes in-frame clones alone and lacks a portion of them. In the table there are roughly 200,000 clones, roughly 76% of which are singletons. Input material: peripheral blood. This TCR was recovered from a woman aged 35 to 49 with COVID-19, enrolled during active disease. The chain couples TRBV10-2 to TRBJ2-3, with 7 nucleotides matching TRBD1. CDR3 sequence: CASSVWDSQKRDTQYF. CDR3 coding DNA: TGCGCCAGCAGTGTGTGGGACAGTCAAAAAAGGGATACGCAGTATTTT.